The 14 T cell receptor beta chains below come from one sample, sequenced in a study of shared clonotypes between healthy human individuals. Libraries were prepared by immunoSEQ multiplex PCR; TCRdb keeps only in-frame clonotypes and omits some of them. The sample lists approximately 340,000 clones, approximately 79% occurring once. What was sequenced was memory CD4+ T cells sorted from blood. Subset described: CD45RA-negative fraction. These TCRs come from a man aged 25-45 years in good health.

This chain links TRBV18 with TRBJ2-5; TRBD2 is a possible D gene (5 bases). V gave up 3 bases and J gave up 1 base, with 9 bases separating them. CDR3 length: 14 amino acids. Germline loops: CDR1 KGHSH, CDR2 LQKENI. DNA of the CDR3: TGTGCCAGCTCACCGGTGCGGGTCCAAGAGACCCAGTACTTC. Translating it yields CASSPVRVQETQYF.

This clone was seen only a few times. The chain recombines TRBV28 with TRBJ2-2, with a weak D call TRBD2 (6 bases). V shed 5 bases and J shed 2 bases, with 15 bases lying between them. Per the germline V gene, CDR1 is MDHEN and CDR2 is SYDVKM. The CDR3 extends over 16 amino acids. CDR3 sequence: CASSGPGLRNTGELFF. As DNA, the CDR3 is TGTGCCAGCAGTGGACCGGGACTGAGAAACACCGGGGAGCTGTTTTTT.

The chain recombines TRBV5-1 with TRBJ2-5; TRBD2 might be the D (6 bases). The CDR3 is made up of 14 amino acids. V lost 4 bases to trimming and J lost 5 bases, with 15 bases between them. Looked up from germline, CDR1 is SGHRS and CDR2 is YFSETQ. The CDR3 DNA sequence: TGCGCCAGCAGCCCCCGGGTGGGAGGTGAGACCCAGTACTTC. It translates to CASSPRVGGETQYF.

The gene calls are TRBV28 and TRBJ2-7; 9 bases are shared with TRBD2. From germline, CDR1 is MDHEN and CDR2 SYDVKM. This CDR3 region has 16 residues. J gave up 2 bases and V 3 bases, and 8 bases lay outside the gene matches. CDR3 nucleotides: TGTGCCAGCAGTTTTCCGGGACTAGCAGAGACCTACGAGCAGTACTTC. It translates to CASSFPGLAETYEQYF.

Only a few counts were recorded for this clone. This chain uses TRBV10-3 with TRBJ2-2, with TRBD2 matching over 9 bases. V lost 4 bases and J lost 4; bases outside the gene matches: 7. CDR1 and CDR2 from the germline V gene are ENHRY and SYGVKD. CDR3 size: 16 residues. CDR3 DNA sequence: TGTGCCATCAGTGGCGTGGGCGGGAGGGGCACCGGGGAGCTGTTTTTT. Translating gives CAISGVGGRGTGELFF.

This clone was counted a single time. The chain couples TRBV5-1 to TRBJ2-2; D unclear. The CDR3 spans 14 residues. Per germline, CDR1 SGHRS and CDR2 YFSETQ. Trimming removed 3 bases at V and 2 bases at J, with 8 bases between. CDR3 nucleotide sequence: TGCGCCAGCAGCTCCTACCCAAACACCGGGGAGCTGTTTTTT. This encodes CASSSYPNTGELFF.

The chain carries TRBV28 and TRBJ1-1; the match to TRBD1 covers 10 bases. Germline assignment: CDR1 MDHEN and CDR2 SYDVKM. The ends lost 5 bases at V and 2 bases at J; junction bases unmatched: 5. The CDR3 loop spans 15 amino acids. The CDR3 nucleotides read TGTGCCAGCAGTCGCGGGACAGGGGCTAACACTGAAGCTTTCTTT. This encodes CASSRGTGANTEAFF.

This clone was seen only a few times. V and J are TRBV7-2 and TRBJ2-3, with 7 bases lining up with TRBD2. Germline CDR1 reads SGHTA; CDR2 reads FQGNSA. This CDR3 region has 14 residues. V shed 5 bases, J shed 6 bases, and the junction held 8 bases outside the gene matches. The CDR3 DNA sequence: TGTGCCAGCAGCATTCAAGCGGGACCCGATACGCAGTATTTT. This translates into CASSIQAGPDTQYF.

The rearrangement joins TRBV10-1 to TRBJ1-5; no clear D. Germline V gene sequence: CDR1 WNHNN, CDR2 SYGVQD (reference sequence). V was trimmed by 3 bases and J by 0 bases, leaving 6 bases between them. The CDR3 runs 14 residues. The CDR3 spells CASSDLHSNQPQHF. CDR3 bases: TGCGCCAGCAGTGACCTTCATAGCAATCAGCCCCAGCATTTT.

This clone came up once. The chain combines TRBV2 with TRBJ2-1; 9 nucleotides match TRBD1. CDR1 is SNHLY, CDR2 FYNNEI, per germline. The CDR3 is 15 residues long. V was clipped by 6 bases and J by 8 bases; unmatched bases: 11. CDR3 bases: TGTGCCAGCAGCGTACAGGGGGCGTCTATCGATGAGCAGTTCTTC. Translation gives CASSVQGASIDEQFF. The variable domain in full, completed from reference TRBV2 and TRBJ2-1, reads EPEVTQTPSHQVTQMGQEVILRCVPISNHLYFYWYRQILGQKVEFLVSFYNNEISEKSEIFDDQFSVERPDGSNFTLKIRSTKLEDSAMYFCASSVQGASIDEQFFGPGTRLTVL.

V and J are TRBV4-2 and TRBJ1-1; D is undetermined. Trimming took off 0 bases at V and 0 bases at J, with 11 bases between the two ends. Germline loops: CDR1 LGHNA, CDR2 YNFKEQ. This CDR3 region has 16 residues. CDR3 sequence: CASSQDSKVLNTEAFF. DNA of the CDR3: TGTGCCAGCAGCCAAGATTCCAAGGTTTTGAACACTGAAGCTTTCTTT.

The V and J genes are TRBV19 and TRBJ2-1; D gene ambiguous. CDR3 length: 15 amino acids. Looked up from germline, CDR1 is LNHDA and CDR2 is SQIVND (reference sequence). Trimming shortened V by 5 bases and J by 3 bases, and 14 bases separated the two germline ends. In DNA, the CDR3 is TGTGCCAGTAGTGTGCCCCTGAAGAACTACAATGAGCAGTTCTTC. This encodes CASSVPLKNYNEQFF.

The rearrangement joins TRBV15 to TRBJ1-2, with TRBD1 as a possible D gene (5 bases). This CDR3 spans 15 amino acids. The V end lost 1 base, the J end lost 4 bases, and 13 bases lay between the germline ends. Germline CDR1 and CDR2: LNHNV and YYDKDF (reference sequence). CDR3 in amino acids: CATSRGSGRAYGYTF. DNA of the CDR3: TGTGCCACCAGCAGAGGATCGGGACGGGCCTATGGCTACACCTTC.

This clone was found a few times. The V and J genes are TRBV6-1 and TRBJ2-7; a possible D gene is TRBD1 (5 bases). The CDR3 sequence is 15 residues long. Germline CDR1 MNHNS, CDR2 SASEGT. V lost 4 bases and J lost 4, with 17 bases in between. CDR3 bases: TGTGCCAGCAGTGCAAACCCAGGGCGGAATTACGAGCAGTACTTC. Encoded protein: CASSANPGRNYEQYF.